A selection of T cell receptor beta chains follows, all from one sample in a study of CD8 T cells in ankylosing spondylitis. TCRdb re-analysed the 5' RACE reads in MiXCR, keeping a single row per CDR3 protein. This sample has roughly 700,000 distinct CDR3 sequences, with around 20% found just once. The specimen sequenced was blood, either unsorted or a sorted T cell fraction (not recorded which). Source of these receptors: a male donor with ankylosing spondylitis. Both conserved end residues are part of each CDR3. Fields, in order: D gene, clone size, V gene, J gene, CDR3 DNA, CDR3 protein. A D gene is named only where the DNA matches it firmly. Some rows have no size entry. The others give once, few or many, or a class for an expanded clone.

>NA|many|TRBV12-3/TRBV12-4|TRBJ1-5
TGTGCCAGCAGCCAAGGGGGAGTCAATCAGCCCCAGCATTTT
CASSQGGVNQPQHF
>NA|few|TRBV5-1|TRBJ2-1
TGCGCCAGCAGCTTGGACAGCGGAGTCTACAATGAGCAGTTCTTC
CASSLDSGVYNEQFF
>NA|NA|TRBV18|TRBJ2-6
TGTGCCAGCTCACCACGTTTCGCCTCTGGGGCCAACGTCCTGACTTTC
CASSPRFASGANVLTF
>TRBD2|NA|TRBV4-3|TRBJ2-1
TGCGCCAGCAGCCAAGATCAGGCCGGGAGGGCCGGGGAGCAGTTCTTC
CASSQDQAGRAGEQFF
>NA|many|TRBV15|TRBJ1-1
TGTGCCACCAGCAGAGCGAACACTGAAGCTTTCTTT
CATSRANTEAFF
>NA|many|TRBV20-1|TRBJ2-7
TGCAGTGCTAGTATACGGGGACCCTCCTACGAGCAGTACTTC
CSASIRGPSYEQYF
>NA|NA|TRBV6-5|TRBJ2-7
TGTGCCAGCAGTTACTCGATGGGGGGGCGCTTAGACGAGCAGTACTTC
CASSYSMGGRLDEQYF
>NA|few|TRBV24-1|TRBJ1-6
TGTGCCACCAACTCGGGGAATTCACCCCTCCACTTT
CATNSGNSPLHF
>TRBD1|many|TRBV5-1|TRBJ2-7
TGCGCCAGCAGCAGCCGGACAGGCTACTACGAGCAGTACTTC
CASSSRTGYYEQYF
>NA|few|TRBV5-1|TRBJ2-7
TGCGCCAGCAGGGTCGGACCGGGGGTAGTCGAGCAGTACTTC
CASRVGPGVVEQYF
>NA|few|TRBV5-1|TRBJ2-2
TGCGCCAGCAGCCCTTCGACACACACCGGGGAGCTGTTTTTT
CASSPSTHTGELFF
>TRBD1|NA|TRBV20-1|TRBJ1-2
TGCAGTGCTGTTCCCCGGGACAGGGTATATGGCTACACCTTC
CSAVPRDRVYGYTF
>NA|few|TRBV10-2|TRBJ2-7
TGCGCCAGCGGGACATCGTTCGACCTTCCGTCCTTC
CASGTSFDLPSF
>NA|NA|TRBV4-3|TRBJ1-1
TGCGCCAGCAGCCAAGATTACAACAGGGCCCTTAAAGCTTTCTTT
CASSQDYNRALKAFF
>NA|few|TRBV27|TRBJ2-7
TGTGCCAGCAGTCCAACGGGACTTCTTACCTACGAGCAGTACTTC
CASSPTGLLTYEQYF
>NA|NA|TRBV6-5|TRBJ2-2
TGTGCCAGCAGTTACTCTTCGATTACCGGGGAGCTGTTTTTT
CASSYSSITGELFF
>NA|few|TRBV18|TRBJ2-7
TGTGCCAGCTCCGGACGGCCTGGCCCCTACGAGCAGTACTTC
CASSGRPGPYEQYF
>NA|NA|TRBV20-1|TRBJ2-1
TGCAGTGCTAGGGACATCGGGCGAAGCTCCTACAATGAGCAGTTCTTC
CSARDIGRSSYNEQFF
>NA|NA|TRBV29-1|TRBJ2-2
TGCAGCGTTCTGGACAAGAACACCGGGGAGCTGTTTTTT
CSVLDKNTGELFF
>NA|few|TRBV4-1|TRBJ2-3
TGCGCCAGCAGCCAAGCGAGGCCAAGCACAGATACGCAGTATTTT
CASSQARPSTDTQYF
>NA|NA|TRBV28|TRBJ2-2
TGTGCCAGCAGCCCGGTGGGGGGTCTGAGGCACGGGGAGCTGTTTTTT
CASSPVGGLRHGELFF
>NA|NA|TRBV20-1|TRBJ2-1
TGCAGTGCTAGAGAAAGGACCTACAATGAGCAGTTCTTC
CSARERTYNEQFF
>NA|NA|TRBV20-1|TRBJ2-1
TGCAGTGCTAGAAATAGCGGCCAAGGGGACAATGAGCAGTTCTTC
CSARNSGQGDNEQFF
>TRBD1|many|TRBV12-3/TRBV12-4|TRBJ2-5
TGTGCCAGCAGCCCTACAGGGGGAGAGACCCAGTACTTC
CASSPTGGETQYF
>TRBD2|many|TRBV10-3|TRBJ2-1
TGTGCCATCAGTGTGGGGAGGGCCCCACCCTACAATGAGCAGTTCTTC
CAISVGRAPPYNEQFF
>TRBD1|few|TRBV7-2|TRBJ1-1
TGTGCCAGCAGCCCCCGGACAGGGGCTAGCACTGAACCTTTCTTT
CASSPRTGASTEPFF
>NA|few|TRBV6-5|TRBJ1-1
TGTGCCAGCAGTTATGAGGTTAACACTGAAGCTTTCTTT
CASSYEVNTEAFF